These 28 T cell receptor beta chains were sequenced from one sample in a study of blood T cell repertoires in COVID-19. TCRdb's copy holds only in-frame clones and misses some; the assay was immunoSEQ multiplex PCR. The sample lists tens of thousands of clones, around nine tenths occurring once. The sample taken for sequencing was peripheral blood. Every receptor here comes from a man aged 50 to 60 with acute or convalescent COVID-19.

The chain combines TRBV29-1 with TRBJ1-2, with D uncertain. The V and J ends lost 3 bases and 2 bases respectively, with 4 bases between them. Germline CDR1 SQVTM, CDR2 ANQGSEA. CDR3 size: 11 residues. DNA of the CDR3: TGCAGCGTTGAGGAGAACTATGGCTACACCTTC. Translating it yields CSVEENYGYTF.

This clone was counted only a few times. The V and J genes are TRBV3-1 (or the pseudogene TRBV3-2) and TRBJ1-1, with unresolved D. This CDR3 comprises 13 residues. From germline, CDR1 is LGHDT and CDR2 YNNKEL (reference sequence). Trimming pared 3 bases from V and 5 bases from J, leaving 10 bases between. CDR3 region: CASSHEGKTEAFF. CDR3 sequence (DNA): TGTGCCAGCAGCCATGAGGGTAAGACTGAAGCTTTCTTT.

The chain recombines TRBV30 with TRBJ1-6; D not resolved. The V end lost 0 bases, the J end lost 7 bases, and 10 bases lay between the germline ends. CDR1 GTSNPN and CDR2 SVGIG come from the germline V gene (reference sequence). This CDR3 has 14 residues. Here the CDR3 reads CAWSVVNSNSPLHF. CDR3 nucleotides: TGTGCCTGGAGTGTAGTGAATAGCAATTCACCCCTCCACTTT.

With regard to this clone: No conserved phenylalanine or tryptophan is present at the end of the CDR3, so a read error is the likely explanation. The DNA is left out, because the CDR3 cannot be placed on it with certainty; the CDR3 is given as TCRdb lists it. CDR3 loop: CASSVGTASDS. The genes are TRBV9 and TRBJ2-7; the table's D call TRBD1 went unverified against the DNA. The CDR3 is made up of 11 amino acids, end residues included. CDR1 and CDR2 (germline): SGDLS, YYNGEE.

The chain carries TRBV19 and TRBJ2-1; 10 bases map to TRBD2. The germline V gene encodes CDR1 LNHDA and CDR2 SQIVND (reference sequence). V dropped 5 bases and J dropped 7; count of bases not matched to a gene: 11. This CDR3 is built from 16 residues. This CDR3 reads CASSRRTSGYPNEQFF. The CDR3 nucleotides are TGTGCCAGTAGTCGACGGACTAGCGGATACCCTAATGAGCAGTTCTTC. Together with reference TRBV19 and TRBJ2-1, the CDR3 gives the full variable domain: DGGITQSPKYLFRKEGQNVTLSCEQNLNHDAMYWYRQDPGQGLRLIYYSQIVNDFQKGDIAEGYSVSREKKESFPLTVTSAQKNPTAFYLCASSRRTSGYPNEQFFGPGTRLTVL.

The V call is TRBV4-2, the J call TRBJ1-3; maybe TRBD1 (5 bases). Germline V gene data show CDR1 as LGHNA and CDR2 as YNFKEQ. The germline V and J ends were trimmed by 0 bases and 3 bases, with 15 bases remaining between them. The CDR3 consists of 17 residues. The CDR3 region is CASSQDGWGVGGNTIYF. CDR3 coding DNA: TGTGCCAGCAGCCAAGATGGTTGGGGGGTGGGTGGAAACACCATATATTTT.

This clone has a handful of counts. The J gene is TRBJ2-1, the V gene TRBV2; D unclear. The CDR3 is made up of 15 amino acids. Germline V gives CDR1 SNHLY, CDR2 FYNNEI. Between the trimmed V and J ends, which lost 4 bases and 0 bases, there was a span of 10 bases. In DNA, the CDR3 is TGTGCCAGCAGTGTAACTGCAAGCTCCTACAATGAGCAGTTCTTC. This translates into CASSVTASSYNEQFF.

The chain uses TRBV10-3 and TRBJ2-3, with D unclear. Germline CDR1 is ENHRY and CDR2 is SYGVKD. V was clipped by 4 bases and J by 0 bases, with 11 bases between them. This CDR3 has 15 amino acids. This CDR3 is CAISVRKSSTDTQYF. The CDR3, as DNA: TGTGCCATCAGTGTGAGAAAATCAAGCACAGATACGCAGTATTTT.

The V gene is TRBV18, the J gene TRBJ2-1, with 12 positions matching TRBD2. The CDR3 sequence is 16 residues long. Germline CDR1 reads KGHSH; CDR2 reads LQKENI. V lost 6 bases, J lost 4 bases, and 7 bases stayed unmatched. The CDR3 nucleotides are TGTGCCAGCTCCCCGAGGACTAGCGGGGCTTACAATGAGCAGTTCTTC. Translated, it gives CASSPRTSGAYNEQFF.

This chain connects TRBV5-4 to TRBJ2-5, with a tentative D call TRBD1 (6 bases). The CDR3 sequence is 14 residues long. Trimming removed 4 bases at V and 2 bases at J, with 12 bases between. CDR1 and CDR2 (germline): SGHNT, YYREEE (reference sequence). CDR3 in amino acids: CASSPGHLQETQYF. CDR3 DNA sequence: TGTGCCAGCAGCCCGGGACACCTACAAGAGACCCAGTACTTC.

This clone showed up just once. This sequence joins TRBV11-2 and TRBJ2-3, with 9 bases aligning to TRBD2. V was clipped by 2 bases and J by 1 base; unmatched bases: 4. Germline CDR1 SGHAT, CDR2 FQNNGV. The CDR3 covers 16 residues. CDR3 loop: CASSLRASGGTDTQYF. DNA for the CDR3: TGTGCCAGCAGCTTAAGGGCTAGCGGGGGCACAGATACGCAGTATTTT.

The chain combines TRBV29-1 with TRBJ1-2; the D gene is possibly TRBD1 (6 bases). The CDR3 sequence is 14 residues long. Germline assignment: CDR1 SQVTM and CDR2 ANQGSEA. V was trimmed by 1 base and J by 4 bases, leaving 13 bases between them. The CDR3 DNA reads as TGCAGCGTTGAAGCCCTGGACAGTACCTATGGCTACACCTTC. Its protein is CSVEALDSTYGYTF.

This clone was observed once. This chain joins TRBV5-1 and TRBJ2-1; the match to TRBD2 covers 12 bases. V shed 1 base, J shed 6 bases, and the junction held 8 bases outside the gene matches. Germline V lookup: CDR1 SGHRS, CDR2 YFSETQ. The length of the CDR3 is 17 residues. The chain's CDR3 is CASSLTSGRPLGNEQFF. DNA of the CDR3: TGCGCCAGCAGCTTGACTAGCGGGAGGCCCCTGGGCAATGAGCAGTTCTTC.

The chain couples TRBV6-5 to TRBJ1-6; 9 bases align to TRBD1. The CDR3 is 15 amino acids. Germline CDR1 MNHEY, CDR2 SVGAGI. The J segment lost 4 bases and the V segment lost 7 bases, leaving 5 bases of the junction unmatched. The CDR3 spells CASNRDRAYNSPLHF. CDR3 in DNA: TGTGCCAGCAACCGGGACAGGGCTTATAATTCACCCCTCCACTTT.

The V and J genes are TRBV19 and TRBJ1-2; D is ambiguous. Deletions cut 3 bases from V and 3 bases from J, with 8 bases between. The V gene's germline CDR1 is LNHDA and CDR2 SQIVND (reference sequence). The CDR3 runs 13 residues. The CDR3 DNA reads TGTGCCAGTAGTATGACCGGGGACTATGGCTACACCTTC. Encoded protein: CASSMTGDYGYTF.

This clone was observed a handful of times. This chain uses TRBV9 with TRBJ2-1; 7 nucleotides align to TRBD1. Germline CDR1 SGDLS, CDR2 YYNGEE. The CDR3 has 15 residues. After removal of 6 bases from V and 3 bases from J, the junction contained 9 bases not matched to a gene. The CDR3 DNA sequence: TGTGCCAGCACGCCTACCGGGACAGACTACAATGAGCAGTTCTTC. This codes for CASTPTGTDYNEQFF.

The CDR3 protein is CASSPKISSGAFF. The CDR3 region has the DNA TGCGCCAGCAGCCCGAAGATCAGTTCTGGCGCTTTCTTT. The gene calls are TRBV4-3 and TRBJ1-1; no reliable D call. Germline CDR1 and CDR2: LGHNA and YSLEER. V was clipped by 4 bases and J by 11 bases, with 17 bases between them. The CDR3 runs to 13 residues.

The V call is TRBV9, the J call TRBJ2-3, with 12 bases fitting TRBD2. The CDR3 is 19 amino acids. J gave up 3 bases and V 0 bases, and 11 bases lay outside the gene matches. The germline V gene encodes CDR1 SGDLS and CDR2 YYNGEE. Here the CDR3 reads CASSVDVGTTSGRTDTQYF. The CDR3, as DNA: TGTGCCAGCAGCGTAGATGTTGGGACGACTAGCGGGAGAACAGATACGCAGTATTTT.

This clone showed up just once. The chain is built from TRBV19 and TRBJ2-1, with 13 bases fitting TRBD2. There are 16 residues in the CDR3. Germline V gives CDR1 LNHDA, CDR2 SQIVND (reference sequence). Germline trimming cut 3 bases from V and 6 bases from J; bases unmatched to any gene: 5. The CDR3 loop reads CASSILTSGGANEQFF. The DNA of the CDR3 is TGTGCCAGTAGTATCCTCACTAGCGGGGGGGCCAATGAGCAGTTCTTC.

This clone appeared a single time. The V gene is TRBV30, the J gene TRBJ1-1, with D tentatively TRBD1 (5 bases). Trimming left V 0 bases short and J 4 bases short, with 15 bases between. CDR3 length: 15 amino acids. The V gene's germline CDR1 is GTSNPN and CDR2 SVGIG (reference sequence). This CDR3 is CAWSVLHGGTTEAFF. The CDR3 DNA follows: TGTGCCTGGAGTGTACTTCACGGCGGGACCACTGAAGCTTTCTTT.

This clone came up once. The rearrangement links TRBV6-4 to TRBJ1-1, with TRBD1 as a possible D gene (5 bases). The CDR3 runs 15 residues. Trimming removed 6 bases at V and 1 base at J, with 15 bases between. Looked up from germline, CDR1 is MRHNA and CDR2 is SNTAGT. For the CDR3, the DNA is TGTGCCAGCAGCCAAGACAGAATCGGGAACACTGAAGCTTTCTTT. Protein sequence: CASSQDRIGNTEAFF.

DNA of the CDR3: TGTGCCAGCAGTTACACGGGGTTGGTAGAGACCCAGTACTTC. This sequence encodes CASSYTGLVETQYF. This chain links TRBV6-6 with TRBJ2-5; D possibly corresponds to TRBD2 (5 bases). Trimming took 2 bases from V and 4 from J, leaving 11 bases between them. The germline V gene has CDR1 MNHNY and CDR2 SVGAGI (reference sequence). The CDR3 spans 14 residues.

This clone was recorded only once. This chain connects TRBV6-1 to TRBJ1-2; TRBD1 agrees at 8 bases. Germline loops: CDR1 MNHNS, CDR2 SASEGT. V lost 2 bases to trimming and J lost 4 bases; unmatched junction nucleotides: 0. This CDR3 region has 13 residues. The DNA of the CDR3 is TGTGCCAGCAGTGAAACAGGGGGCTATGGCTACACCTTC. Its translation: CASSETGGYGYTF.

This chain links TRBV3-1 (or the pseudogene TRBV3-2) with TRBJ1-1; D uncertain. Germline V gene data show CDR1 as LGHDT and CDR2 as YNNKEL (reference sequence). V lost 5 bases and J lost 3, with 10 bases in between. This CDR3 spans 13 amino acids. The CDR3 protein is CASSSTDDTEAFF. The CDR3 DNA follows: TGTGCCAGCAGCTCTACAGATGACACTGAAGCTTTCTTT.

This chain links TRBV18 with TRBJ2-2; maybe TRBD1 (5 bases). CDR1 is KGHSH and CDR2 is LQKENI in the germline V gene. The CDR3 runs to 15 residues. The V and J ends lost 3 bases and 0 bases respectively, with 8 bases between them. The CDR3 reads CASSPDRANTGELFF. The CDR3 region has the DNA TGTGCCAGCTCACCCGACAGAGCGAACACCGGGGAGCTGTTTTTT.

This clone occurred once. The V gene is TRBV6-1, the J gene TRBJ2-7; perhaps TRBD1 as D (6 bases). Germline V gene sequence: CDR1 MNHNS, CDR2 SASEGT. The CDR3 is 15 amino acids. V was pared by 1 base and J by 0 bases, with 10 bases between. CDR3 loop: CASSEGEGGSYEQYF. DNA of the CDR3: TGTGCCAGCAGTGAAGGGGAAGGGGGCTCCTACGAGCAGTACTTC.

This chain connects TRBV25-1 to TRBJ2-1; TRBD1 aligns across 8 bases. The CDR3 has 15 amino acids. Germline CDR1 reads MGHDK; CDR2 reads SYGVNS. J gave up 6 bases and V 0 bases, and 4 bases lay outside the gene matches. As DNA, the CDR3 is TGTGCCAGCAGTGAATATGGTGGACAGGGCAATGAGCAGTTCTTC. Protein sequence: CASSEYGGQGNEQFF.

This chain connects TRBV4-2 to TRBJ1-6, with TRBD1 as a possible D gene (5 bases). Between the trimmed V and J ends, which lost 0 bases and 9 bases, there was a span of 9 bases. The CDR3 is 14 residues long. The V gene's germline CDR1 is LGHNA and CDR2 YNFKEQ. The DNA for the CDR3 is TGTGCCAGCAGCCAAGAGCTAGGGGTTTCACCCCTCCACTTT. Translated, it gives CASSQELGVSPLHF.